The TCR beta chain described here comes from a study of regulatory T cells in long-lasting Graves disease. Construction of the TCR beta libraries employed iRepertoire HTBI primers in conjunction with Arm-PCR of CDR3 regions. One entry per CDR3 protein results from TCRdb running MiXCR on the multiplex PCR reads. Of a few hundred thousand distinct CDR3 sequences listed, roughly 25% are singletons. Study observations and caveats: Persistent patients had a count of shared public clonotypes (2,741) that exceeded that of new patients (approximately 1,000).

This clonotype turned up a few times. Its antigen is not identified. Time point indicated: persistent/refractory GD, antithyroid drugs over 5 years with positive TRAb. Following extraction of RNA from PBMCs, that RNA was used to make the TCR library. This specimen was peripheral blood mononuclear cells (PBMCs), taken when the disease was refractory, from a patient treated with antithyroid drugs. The source is a middle-aged woman with Graves disease.

CDR3 loop: CASSFGTGGYSGNTIYF. CDR3 sequence (DNA): TGTGCCAGCAGCTTTGGGACAGGGGGTTACTCTGGAAACACCATATATTTT. The chain carries TRBV7-8 and TRBJ1-3, with TRBD1 identical over 11 bases. Per the germline V gene, CDR1 is SGHVS and CDR2 is FQNEAQ. With V trimmed by 3 bases and J by 0 bases, 4 bases remained unmatched. The CDR3 spans 17 residues.